The T cell receptor beta chain described here comes from a study of human T cells and chemical hapten exposure (dated by TCRdb to the early 2020s). For the wider study: For sensitization, 2% DPC in acetone was applied to a 2 cm by 2 cm area of upper inner arm skin. Blood samples were taken from patients before sensitization (week 0) and then at 2, 6 and about 24 weeks after DPC sensitization. Weekly therapeutic DPC doses were additionally applied to the scalp of patients throughout the approximately 24-week study period. Patch tests used Finn chambers with 0.01% DPC on the upper back, scored after 6 days by International Contact Dermatitis Research Group standards. Blood for TCR sequencing was provided by twenty-nine alopecia patients at one to four time points (pre-sensitization, 2, 6 and 24 weeks). Libraries were pooled for sequencing, and variation in per-sample TCR yields was attributed mainly to small differences in library volumes within the pool. Most of the patients in the cohort were female, and the cohort covered alopecia areata with under or over 50% scalp involvement, alopecia totalis and alopecia universalis. In alopecia patients, the study followed how the peripheral blood TCR repertoire changed in vivo over primary and secondary sensitization to diphenylcyclopropenone (DPC), a hapten.

There are a few counts of this clonotype. Its antigen target is currently unknown. Base qualities are not at hand, and no much larger clone is one base apart. On the study overall, not on this receptor specifically: Because every patient had alopecia, a presumed autoimmune disease, the patients' immune response might differ from that of healthy individuals. DPC sensitization did not change how many TCRs were above 1 in 1000 frequency, and no evidence was found of alterations in global repertoire structure. Repeated subsampling changed both the strength of the expansion versus patch-test correlation and the threshold at which the correlation became significant. Expanded TCRs formed significantly more large CDR3 similarity clusters than pre-sensitization or healthy control sets, consistent with antigen-driven responses. The number of PT1 expanded TCRs positively correlated with patch test score, significant at thresholds 8, 16 and 32 but not 4.

This specimen's time point label, per the study, means: patch test 1, 2 weeks after DPC sensitization. The treatment or condition label here, explained by the study, means: therapeutic diphenylcyclopropenone sensitization with weekly scalp DPC. At each patch-test visit, blood was drawn before the patch test was applied. To be eligible, patients had to be aged 18 to 70, diagnosed with alopecia and judged suitable for DPC therapy, while pregnant patients were excluded. Total RNA was isolated from unfractionated whole blood collected in Tempus Blood RNA tubes. Libraries were prepared through RACE. The reads were generated on a NextSeq 500. During library preparation, unique molecular identifiers were attached to individual cDNA molecules so that TCRs could be counted quantitatively and reproducibly. For every blood RNA sample, sequencing covered both the TCR alpha and TCR beta chains. As for the authors' bioinformatics: The median number of TCRs per sample was approximately 93,000, ranging from about 23,224 to 750,000. The Decombinator software suite was used to annotate V, J and CDR3 in the TCR reads. For PS versus PT1 abundance plots, all samples were subsampled to the same number of TCRs (28,000). Expanded TCRs were defined as absent before sensitization and observed at least eight times at the 2-week time point. TCRdb's own reprocessing of the public reads used fastp at Q25 and MiXCR and kept productive beta chains. CDR3 protein duplicates are merged, each entry listing the most common genes and DNA. TCRdb, not the authors, supplied the V and J calls. The sample records 71,000 or so distinct CDR3 sequences, more than 8% of which are singletons. 3% to 4% of the sample is held by the ten biggest clonotypes.

The CDR1 and CDR2 encoded by the germline V gene are SGDLS and YYNGEE. Trimming removed 0 bases from V and 2 bases from J; the gene matches leave 4 bases unexplained. From the cysteine up to the phenylalanine, the CDR3 has a length of 16 residues. The kept DNA is CDR3 alone, 48 bases in frame from the first base. The sequence is built from TRBV9 and TRBJ2-1, and 8 junction bases match TRBD2. The TCR was taken from a middle-aged woman with alopecia areata. Some clones in this sample may be carry-over from other donors' samples. The input for sequencing was whole blood, taken in connection with sensitization to the hapten diphenylcyclopropenone (DPC). The DNA sequence follows: TGTGCCAGCAGCGTAGGAAGTAGCGGGGCCTACAATGAGCAGTTCTTC. Its coded protein is CASSVGSSGAYNEQFF. Joined to the reference TRBV9 and TRBJ2-1 proteins, this CDR3 gives the full variable domain: DSGVTQTPKHLITATGQRVTLRCSPRSGDLSVYWYQQSLDQGLQFLIQYYNGEERAKGNILERFSAQQFPDLHSELNLSSLELGDSALYFCASSVGSSGAYNEQFFGPGTRLTVL.